The 25 T cell receptor beta chains below come from one sample, sequenced in a study of T cell changes during pregnancy in multiple sclerosis. TCRdb keeps only in-frame clones here, not all; method: immunoSEQ multiplex PCR. This sample has tens of thousands of clones, with 90% found just once. The material was CD8+ T cells from peripheral blood mononuclear cells, obtained before pregnancy. The receptors come from a female donor with multiple sclerosis, enrolled in a pregnancy study.

The chain joins TRBV19 to TRBJ1-1, with D maybe TRBD1 (6 bases). The CDR3 covers 15 residues. In germline, CDR1 is LNHDA, CDR2 SQIVND (reference sequence). Deletions cut 6 bases from V and 0 bases from J, with 14 bases between. The CDR3 DNA follows: TGTGCCAGTAGACCAGAACAGGGCATGAACACTGAAGCTTTCTTT. It yields the protein CASRPEQGMNTEAFF.

Note on this clone: Other DNA sequences within the sample encode an identical CDR3. The rearrangement links TRBV9 to TRBJ1-5; perhaps TRBD1 as D (5 bases). This CDR3 contains 14 residues. V lost 0 bases to trimming and J lost 2 bases, with 6 bases between them. Per germline, CDR1 SGDLS and CDR2 YYNGEE. This CDR3 is CASSVGGGNQPQHF. The CDR3 nucleotides are TGTGCCAGCAGCGTAGGGGGGGGCAATCAGCCCCAGCATTTT.

The rearrangement joins TRBV10-3 to TRBJ1-4; TRBD1 agrees at 10 bases. The junction had 8 bases not matched to a gene; V was cut back by 5 bases and J by 5 bases. There are 16 residues in the CDR3. Germline CDR1 ENHRY, CDR2 SYGVKD. CDR3 DNA: TGTGCCATCAGTCCCGGGACAGGGGAATGGAATGAAAAACTGTTTTTT. It codes for CAISPGTGEWNEKLFF.

This chain links TRBV11-3 with TRBJ2-3; 10 bases are shared with TRBD2. Looked up from germline, CDR1 is SGHNT and CDR2 is YENEEA. This CDR3 contains 16 residues. V was clipped by 4 bases and J by 2 bases; unmatched bases: 6. DNA for the CDR3: TGTGCCAGCAGCTCCCTAGCGGGGGCTAACACAGATACGCAGTATTTT. Translating it yields CASSSLAGANTDTQYF. The variable domain in full, completed from reference TRBV11-3 and TRBJ2-3, reads EAGVVQSPRYKIIEKKQPVAFWCNPISGHNTLYWYLQNLGQGPELLIRYENEEAVDDSQLPKDRFSAERLKGVDSTLKIQPAELGDSAVYLCASSSLAGANTDTQYFGPGTRLTVL.

The chain couples TRBV6-1 to TRBJ2-1, with a weak D call TRBD1 (7 bases). With 4 bases removed from V and 6 bases from J, the gap between germline ends came to 16 bases. The CDR3 totals 15 residues. Per the germline V gene, CDR1 is MNHNS and CDR2 is SASEGT. Here the CDR3 reads CASSVTGVGGNEQFF. The CDR3 nucleotides read TGTGCCAGCAGTGTCACAGGGGTCGGGGGCAATGAGCAGTTCTTC.

This chain joins TRBV4-3 and TRBJ1-3; D is ambiguous. The CDR3 totals 16 residues. The germline V gene encodes CDR1 LGHNA and CDR2 YSLEER. The V end was cut by 0 bases, the J end by 0 bases, with 9 bases between. The CDR3 here is CASSQEGGSSGNTIYF. CDR3 nucleotides: TGCGCCAGCAGCCAAGAAGGAGGAAGCTCTGGAAACACCATATATTTT.

This sequence joins TRBV7-9 and TRBJ1-3; perhaps TRBD1 as D (6 bases). The CDR3 spans 15 residues. Germline-derived CDR1 and CDR2 are SEHNR and FQNEAQ (reference sequence). V lost 4 bases to trimming and J lost 5 bases, with 15 bases between them. CDR3 sequence reads: CASSSPRQERNTIYF. The CDR3 nucleotides are TGTGCCAGCAGCTCCCCCCGACAGGAAAGAAACACCATATATTTT. The full variable domain, rest sourced from reference TRBV7-9 and TRBJ1-3, is DTGVSQNPRHKITKRGQNVTFRCDPISEHNRLYWYRQTLGQGPEFLTYFQNEAQLEKSRLLSDRFSAERPKGSFSTLEIQRTEQGDSAMYLCASSSPRQERNTIYFGEGSWLTVV.

The V gene is TRBV20-1, the J gene TRBJ2-7; weak D call: TRBD2 (6 bases). This CDR3 region has 11 residues. With 7 bases removed from V and 4 bases from J, the gap between germline ends came to 11 bases. Germline V gene lookup returns CDR1 DFQATT and CDR2 SNEGSKA (reference sequence). The CDR3 DNA reads TGCAGTGTCCACCGGGAGTACGAGCAGTACTTC. As protein: CSVHREYEQYF.

This chain uses TRBV6-1 with TRBJ2-7; weak D call: TRBD2 (7 bases). This CDR3 is 15 amino acids long. Trimming removed 0 bases at V and 4 bases at J, with 13 bases between. CDR1 and CDR2 (germline): MNHNS, SASEGT. DNA for the CDR3: TGTGCCAGCAGTGAAGCCTGGGGGGGCTTGTACGAGCAGTACTTC. This sequence encodes CASSEAWGGLYEQYF.

This chain links TRBV6-4 with TRBJ2-3; 9 nucleotides match TRBD2. The V segment lost 2 bases and the J segment 6 bases; nucleotides outside the gene matches: 6. Germline assignment: CDR1 MRHNA and CDR2 SNTAGT. The CDR3 has 15 residues. CDR3 region: CASSDLAGTGDTQYF. The CDR3 nucleotides read TGTGCCAGCAGTGACCTAGCGGGGACGGGGGATACGCAGTATTTT.

The chain combines TRBV11-1 with TRBJ2-3; 11 nucleotides align to TRBD2. Germline CDR1 SGHAT, CDR2 FQDESV (reference sequence). With 6 bases clipped from V and 2 bases from J, the junction kept 10 bases outside the gene matches. The CDR3 has 17 residues. The DNA for the CDR3 is TGTGCCAGCAGTCTCCACCCGGGACTAGCGGCCACAGATACGCAGTATTTT. Residues: CASSLHPGLAATDTQYF.

V usage is TRBV9 and J usage is TRBJ2-1; 10 nucleotides align to TRBD2. The CDR3 runs 16 residues. The ends lost 6 bases at V and 3 bases at J; junction bases unmatched: 9. CDR1 is SGDLS and CDR2 is YYNGEE in the germline V gene. In DNA form, the CDR3 reads TGTGCCAGCAATCGGTTAACTAGCGGGATCTACAATGAGCAGTTCTTC. It yields the protein CASNRLTSGIYNEQFF.

The chain carries TRBV11-2 and TRBJ1-1; TRBD1 is a possible D gene (5 bases). This CDR3 is built from 15 residues. Deletions cut 7 bases from V and 4 bases from J, with 19 bases between. Germline V CDR1 and CDR2: SGHAT, FQNNGV. The DNA of the CDR3 is TGTGCCAGCATCACACATGGACAAAAGGGCACTGAAGCTTTCTTT. Translating it yields CASITHGQKGTEAFF.

The CDR3 sequence: CASSLTVNTEAFF. The CDR3 DNA is TGTGCCAGCAGTTTGACAGTTAACACTGAAGCTTTCTTT. This sequence joins TRBV11-3 and TRBJ1-1; weak D call: TRBD1 (5 bases). Looked up from germline, CDR1 is SGHNT and CDR2 is YENEEA. This CDR3 is 13 amino acids long. The V and J ends lost 6 bases and 2 bases respectively, with 10 bases between them.

V is TRBV7-6 and J is TRBJ2-1, with TRBD1 matching over 11 bases. This CDR3 spans 16 amino acids. Trimming cost V 1 base and J 8 bases; bases outside gene matches: 7. The V gene's germline CDR1 is SGHVS and CDR2 FNYEAQ. Here the CDR3 reads CASSLVYRDRGDEQFF. The CDR3, as DNA: TGTGCCAGCAGCTTAGTTTACCGGGACAGGGGGGATGAGCAGTTCTTC.

The rearrangement uses TRBV27 and TRBJ2-7; perhaps TRBD2 as D (5 bases). V was pared by 5 bases and J by 6 bases, with 8 bases between. This CDR3 spans 11 amino acids. CDR1 is MNHEY and CDR2 is SMNVEV in the germline V gene (reference sequence). The CDR3 coding sequence is TGTGCCAGCAGTCCTGGGAGCGAGCAGTACTTC. It specifies CASSPGSEQYF.

Only one count was recorded for this clone. V and J are TRBV13 and TRBJ2-5; 15 positions agree with TRBD2. V was pared by 0 bases and J by 5 bases, with 4 bases of the junction left unmatched. The CDR3 spans 17 residues. The germline CDR1 and CDR2 sequences are PRHDT and FYEKMQ (reference sequence). For the CDR3, the DNA is TGTGCCAGCAGCTTAGGCGGACTAGCGGGGGGGCGGGAGACCCAGTACTTC. Residues: CASSLGGLAGGRETQYF. The entire variable domain, with the rest obtained from reference TRBV13 and TRBJ2-5, is as follows: AAGVIQSPRHLIKEKRETATLKCYPIPRHDTVYWYQQGPGQDPQFLISFYEKMQSDKGSIPDRFSAQQFSDYHSELNMSSLELGDSALYFCASSLGGLAGGRETQYFGPGTRLLVL.

This chain uses TRBV25-1 with TRBJ2-7; 9 bases agree with TRBD2. The CDR3 has 17 amino acids. CDR1 is MGHDK, CDR2 SYGVNS, per germline. V shed 0 bases and J 3 bases; nucleotides not matched to a gene: 9. The DNA for the CDR3 is TGTGCCAGCAGTGAATATGGAGTAGCGGGGGAAGACTACGAGCAGTACTTC. Protein sequence: CASSEYGVAGEDYEQYF.

This clone was counted once. The V and J genes are TRBV2 and TRBJ2-7; 11 nucleotides line up with TRBD1. Trimming cost V 1 base and J 2 bases; bases outside gene matches: 1. CDR1 is SNHLY and CDR2 is FYNNEI in the germline V gene. CDR3 length equals 15 residues. The CDR3 spells CASSEEGQGAYEQYF. CDR3 bases: TGTGCCAGCAGTGAAGAGGGACAGGGGGCCTACGAGCAGTACTTC.

The gene calls are TRBV7-5 and TRBJ1-6. TRBV7-5 is flagged as a pseudogene. The CDR3 sequence is 14 residues long. The CDR3 loop is CVRSPRVDASPLHF. For the CDR3, the DNA is TGTGTCAGAAGCCCCCGGGTCGACGCTTCACCCCTCCACTTT.

The chain has TRBV27 and TRBJ1-5; 7 bases are shared with TRBD1. Trimming removed 5 bases from V and 7 bases from J; junction bases left unmatched: 8. CDR3 length equals 14 residues. Germline lookup yields CDR1 MNHEY and CDR2 SMNVEV (reference sequence). Here the CDR3 DNA reads TGTGCCAGCAGTCCGGGGGCAGGGGGGCAGCCCCAGCATTTT. Protein product: CASSPGAGGQPQHF.

This chain links TRBV6-5 with TRBJ1-1, with D possibly TRBD1 on 6 matching bases. The CDR3 consists of 14 residues. Trimming stripped 6 bases from V and 7 bases from J, with 18 bases between. CDR1 and CDR2 (germline): MNHEY, SVGAGI. The CDR3 DNA reads TGTGCCAGCAGCTTACAGGGCCCCTTGCTTGAAGCTTTCTTT. Its protein product is CASSLQGPLLEAFF.

J is TRBJ1-4 and V is TRBV4-1; D not resolved. Per the germline V gene, CDR1 is MGHRA and CDR2 is YSYEKL. Trimming cost V 1 base and J 2 bases, with 5 bases left between them. This CDR3 spans 14 amino acids. CDR3 nucleotide sequence: TGCGCCAGCAGCCAAGTGGAGACTAATGAAAAACTGTTTTTT. It translates to CASSQVETNEKLFF.

The chain employs TRBV7-9 and TRBJ1-2; 10 nucleotides match TRBD1. The CDR3 runs 14 residues. CDR1 and CDR2 from the germline V gene are SEHNR and FQNEAQ (reference sequence). V lost 6 bases to trimming and J lost 6 bases; unmatched junction nucleotides: 7. This CDR3 reads CASRLPGQGNGYTF. The CDR3, as DNA: TGTGCCAGCAGACTACCGGGACAGGGGAATGGCTACACCTTC. The whole variable domain, remainder taken from reference TRBV7-9 and TRBJ1-2, is DTGVSQNPRHKITKRGQNVTFRCDPISEHNRLYWYRQTLGQGPEFLTYFQNEAQLEKSRLLSDRFSAERPKGSFSTLEIQRTEQGDSAMYLCASRLPGQGNGYTFGSGTRLTVV.

This clone is a singleton in its sample. The chain couples TRBV6-1 to TRBJ2-1; TRBD2 aligns across 11 bases. V lost 5 bases and J lost 5; bases outside the gene matches: 5. Germline CDR1 reads MNHNS; CDR2 reads SASEGT. This CDR3 has 15 residues. CDR3 residues: CASSPLAGDNNEQFF. The CDR3 coding sequence is TGTGCCAGCAGTCCACTAGCGGGGGACAACAATGAGCAGTTCTTC.